Listed here are 2 T cell receptor beta chains from one sample, sequenced in a study of low-dose radiotherapy and immunotherapy resistance in tumors. First-strand cDNA relied on TRAV- and TRBV-specific primers spanning alpha and beta chains. A constant-region primer paired with the V-primer adapter amplified TCRs over approximately 20 PCR cycles. One entry per CDR3 protein, called by TCRdb with MiXCR from the reads. The table lists some 15,000 distinct CDR3 sequences, roughly half of them singletons. The receptors derive from a human donor with advanced metastatic prostate, ovarian, gallbladder or colorectal cancer (not recorded which). This table probably holds off-target reads from a library built for another chain.

This clonotype was detected a few times. The J gene is TRBJ2-1, the V gene TRBV7-2; D gene ambiguous. The CDR3 is 11 residues long. The V end was cut by 3 bases, the J end by 8 bases, with 5 bases between. Germline V gene lookup returns CDR1 SGHTA and CDR2 FQGNSA. The CDR3 reads CASSFLDEQFF. The CDR3 DNA reads TGTGCCAGCAGCTTTCTGGATGAGCAGTTCTTC.

The CDR3 here is CASSVDGAGQPQHF. CDR3 sequence (DNA): TGTGCCAGCAGCGTAGACGGGGCTGGTCAGCCCCAGCATTTT. J is TRBJ1-5 and V is TRBV9, with D tentatively TRBD1 (5 bases). V was pared by 0 bases and J by 6 bases, with 10 bases between. Germline values: CDR1 SGDLS, CDR2 YYNGEE. The CDR3 extends over 14 amino acids. Drawing the rest from reference TRBV9 and TRBJ1-5, the complete variable domain is DSGVTQTPKHLITATGQRVTLRCSPRSGDLSVYWYQQSLDQGLQFLIQYYNGEERAKGNILERFSAQQFPDLHSELNLSSLELGDSALYFCASSVDGAGQPQHFGDGTRLSIL.